A single sample gave rise to the 13 T cell receptor beta chains below, sequenced in a study of graft-versus-host responses after intestinal transplantation. The data were produced by immunoSEQ multiplex PCR, yet TCRdb's version contains in-frame clones alone and is incomplete. The sample consists of approximately 130,000 clones, more than 80% of them appearing once. No antigens are known for them. The input for sequencing was unstimulated CD4+ T cells sorted from spleen or lymph node cells, taken before intestinal transplant. These TCRs come from a human donor who received an intestinal transplant.

A remark on this clone: A junction boundary mismatches the germline segment, possibly from a read error. The rearrangement joins TRBV6-5 to TRBJ1-2, with D tentatively TRBD1 (6 bases). CDR1 is MNHEY and CDR2 is SVGAGI in the germline V gene. There are 14 residues in the CDR3. In DNA, the CDR3 is TGTGCCAGCAGTGTAGGGGGGGCTAATTATGGCTACACCTTC. Protein: CASSVGGANYGYTF.

The rearrangement uses TRBV7-9 and TRBJ2-7, with a weak D call TRBD2 (6 bases). This CDR3 region has 13 residues. Trimming took off 3 bases at V and 5 bases at J, with 11 bases between the two ends. Looked up from germline, CDR1 is SEHNR and CDR2 is FQNEAQ (reference sequence). CDR3 residues: CASSLRGGDEQYF. DNA of the CDR3: TGTGCCAGCAGCTTGCGGGGTGGGGACGAGCAGTACTTC.

This clone occurred once. The chain uses TRBV4-1 and TRBJ2-3; TRBD2 matches at 8 bases. Trimming at V came to 5 bases and at J to 1 base, leaving 8 bases not matched to a gene. This CDR3 is built from 16 residues. Germline V gene sequence: CDR1 MGHRA, CDR2 YSYEKL. In nucleotides, the CDR3 is TGCGCCAGCAGCTACCCCGGGACTAGACGCACAGATACGCAGTATTTT. Amino acids: CASSYPGTRRTDTQYF.

V usage is TRBV15 and J usage is TRBJ1-4, with D perhaps matching TRBD1 (5 bases). The germline gives CDR1 LNHNV, CDR2 YYDKDF (reference sequence). The CDR3 has 15 residues. V was pared by 1 base and J by 7 bases, with 13 bases between. This CDR3 reads CATSRVGGVGEKLFF. CDR3 DNA sequence: TGTGCCACCAGCAGAGTCGGGGGGGTAGGTGAAAAACTGTTTTTT.

The CDR3 nucleotides read TGTGCCAGTAGTATGCTTCAGGGATTAGCCCTCTACACCTTC. This sequence encodes CASSMLQGLALYTF. This sequence joins TRBV19 and TRBJ1-2, with D possibly being TRBD1 (5 bases). V dropped 3 bases and J dropped 10 bases, with 18 bases sitting between them. Germline values: CDR1 LNHDA, CDR2 SQIVND (reference sequence). The CDR3 contains 14 residues.

A word on this clone: Other DNA sequences in this specimen translate into the identical CDR3. CDR3 coding DNA: TGTGCCAGCAGCTTTGGTGGTAGAGAGACCCAGTACTTC. Protein product: CASSFGGRETQYF. The rearrangement joins TRBV7-9 to TRBJ2-5; D not certain. Trimming cost V 3 bases and J 4 bases, with 9 bases left between them. This CDR3 is 13 amino acids long. CDR1 and CDR2 (germline): SEHNR, FQNEAQ (reference sequence).

CDR3 sequence: CASSQAGTRDYGYTF. As DNA, the CDR3 is TGCGCCAGCAGCCAAGCCGGGACGCGGGACTATGGCTACACCTTC. The chain has TRBV4-1 and TRBJ1-2; a weak D match, TRBD1 (5 bases). V was trimmed by 1 base and J by 3 bases, leaving 12 bases between them. CDR1 and CDR2 (germline): MGHRA, YSYEKL. CDR3 length: 15 residues.

The chain joins TRBV4-1 to TRBJ2-3, with 11 bases that match TRBD2. V lost 3 bases and J lost 3; bases outside the gene matches: 5. The length of the CDR3 is 16 residues. Per germline, CDR1 MGHRA and CDR2 YSYEKL. In nucleotides, the CDR3 is TGCGCCAGCAGCCACAGACTAGCGGGGCGGACAGATACGCAGTATTTT. Residues: CASSHRLAGRTDTQYF.

The chain is built from TRBV4-1 and TRBJ1-3; D is ambiguous. The CDR3 contains 15 residues. V lost 1 base to trimming and J lost 4 bases, with 11 bases between them. Germline values: CDR1 MGHRA, CDR2 YSYEKL. The DNA of the CDR3 is TGCGCCAGCAGCCAAGTCGGGGTTGGGGGAAACACCATATATTTT. It encodes CASSQVGVGGNTIYF.

Here the CDR3 reads CASSGERGSHYGYTF. CDR3 DNA: TGTGCCAGCAGTGGGGAAAGGGGCTCGCACTATGGCTACACCTTC. The J gene is TRBJ1-2, the V gene TRBV6-1; perhaps TRBD1 as D (5 bases). The CDR3 is 15 amino acids. V was trimmed by 4 bases and J by 3 bases, leaving 15 bases between them. From germline, CDR1 is MNHNS and CDR2 SASEGT.

This rearrangement joins TRBV27 to TRBJ1-1; D is unclear. Germline V CDR1 and CDR2: MNHEY, SMNVEV (reference sequence). This CDR3 is built from 15 residues. V was shortened by 3 bases and J by 1 base, with 12 bases between the two germline ends. The chain's CDR3 is CASSLGSRSNTEAFF. The CDR3 region has the DNA TGTGCCAGCAGTTTGGGGAGTCGCTCGAACACTGAAGCTTTCTTT.

This clone was detected only once. The chain links TRBV2 to TRBJ1-3; D call uncertain. V dropped 7 bases and J dropped 0 bases, with 7 bases sitting between them. Germline lookup yields CDR1 SNHLY and CDR2 FYNNEI. The CDR3 covers 13 residues. Here the CDR3 reads CASMADSGNTIYF. The CDR3 bases are TGTGCCAGCATGGCCGACTCTGGAAACACCATATATTTT. The variable domain in full, with the rest retrieved from reference TRBV2 and TRBJ1-3, is EPEVTQTPSHQVTQMGQEVILRCVPISNHLYFYWYRQILGQKVEFLVSFYNNEISEKSEIFDDQFSVERPDGSNFTLKIRSTKLEDSAMYFCASMADSGNTIYFGEGSWLTVV.

A single count supports this clone. The rearrangement joins TRBV2 to TRBJ1-3; 8 bases match TRBD1. CDR1 is SNHLY, CDR2 FYNNEI, per germline. V trimming: 6 bases; J trimming: 2 bases; junction bases outside the gene matches: 6. The CDR3 has 15 amino acids. CDR3 amino acids: CASRGGTGTGNTIYF. The CDR3 coding sequence is TGTGCCAGCAGGGGGGGGACAGGAACTGGAAACACCATATATTTT. Variable domain in full (rest from reference TRBV2 and TRBJ1-3): EPEVTQTPSHQVTQMGQEVILRCVPISNHLYFYWYRQILGQKVEFLVSFYNNEISEKSEIFDDQFSVERPDGSNFTLKIRSTKLEDSAMYFCASRGGTGTGNTIYFGEGSWLTVV.